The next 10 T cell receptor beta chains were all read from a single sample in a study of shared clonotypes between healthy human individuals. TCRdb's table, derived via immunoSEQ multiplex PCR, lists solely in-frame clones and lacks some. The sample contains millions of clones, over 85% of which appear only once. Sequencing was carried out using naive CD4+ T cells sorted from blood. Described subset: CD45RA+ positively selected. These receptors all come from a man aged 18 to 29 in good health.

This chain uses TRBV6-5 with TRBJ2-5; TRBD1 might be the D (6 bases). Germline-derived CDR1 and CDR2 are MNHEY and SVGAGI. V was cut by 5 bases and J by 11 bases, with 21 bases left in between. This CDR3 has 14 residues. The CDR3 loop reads CASSKHRDTWEQYF. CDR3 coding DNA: TGTGCCAGCAGTAAGCACAGGGATACTTGGGAGCAGTACTTC.

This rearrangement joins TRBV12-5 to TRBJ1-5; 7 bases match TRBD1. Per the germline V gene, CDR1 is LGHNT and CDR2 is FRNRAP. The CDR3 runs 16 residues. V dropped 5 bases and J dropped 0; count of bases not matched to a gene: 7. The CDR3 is CASGLGTDSSNQPQHF. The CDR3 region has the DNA TGTGCTAGTGGTCTCGGGACAGATTCTAGCAATCAGCCCCAGCATTTT.

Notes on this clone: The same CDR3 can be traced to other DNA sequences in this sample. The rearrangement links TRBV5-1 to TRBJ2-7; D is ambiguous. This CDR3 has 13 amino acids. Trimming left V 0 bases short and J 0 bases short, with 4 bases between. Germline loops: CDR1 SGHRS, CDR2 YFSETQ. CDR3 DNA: TGCGCCAGCAGCTTGGCGCTCTCCTACGAGCAGTACTTC. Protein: CASSLALSYEQYF.

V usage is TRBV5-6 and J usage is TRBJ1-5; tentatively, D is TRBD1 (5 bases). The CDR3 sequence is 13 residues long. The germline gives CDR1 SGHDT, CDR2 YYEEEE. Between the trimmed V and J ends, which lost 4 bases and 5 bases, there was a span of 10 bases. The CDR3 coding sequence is TGTGCCAGCAGCGTAGGGACGGATCAGCCCCAGCATTTT. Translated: CASSVGTDQPQHF.

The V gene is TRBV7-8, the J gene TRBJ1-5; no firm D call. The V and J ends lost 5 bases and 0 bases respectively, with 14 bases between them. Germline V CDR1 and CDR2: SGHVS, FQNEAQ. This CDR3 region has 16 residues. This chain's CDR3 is CASSPRTEYSNQPQHF. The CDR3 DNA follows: TGTGCCAGCAGCCCCAGGACCGAATATAGCAATCAGCCCCAGCATTTT.

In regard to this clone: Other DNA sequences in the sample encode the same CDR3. The CDR3: CASSTGGDEKLFF. Written as DNA, the CDR3 is TGCGCCAGCAGTACAGGGGGCGATGAAAAACTGTTTTTT. V is TRBV5-1 and J is TRBJ1-4; 9 bases are shared with TRBD1. V was clipped by 5 bases and J by 6 bases; unmatched bases: 2. The germline V gene has CDR1 SGHRS and CDR2 YFSETQ. CDR3 length: 13 amino acids.

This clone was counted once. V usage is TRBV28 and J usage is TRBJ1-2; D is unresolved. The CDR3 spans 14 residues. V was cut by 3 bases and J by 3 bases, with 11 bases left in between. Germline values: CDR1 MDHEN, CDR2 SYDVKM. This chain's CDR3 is CASSFGGLDYGYTF. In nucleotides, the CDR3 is TGTGCCAGCAGTTTCGGCGGGCTTGACTATGGCTACACCTTC.

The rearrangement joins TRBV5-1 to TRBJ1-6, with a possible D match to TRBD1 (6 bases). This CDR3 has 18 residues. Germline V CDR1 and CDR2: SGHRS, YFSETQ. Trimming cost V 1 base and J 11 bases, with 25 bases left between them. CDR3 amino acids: CASSLYETGGIIFPPLHF. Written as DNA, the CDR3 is TGCGCCAGCAGCTTGTACGAGACAGGAGGGATAATTTTCCCACCCCTCCACTTT.

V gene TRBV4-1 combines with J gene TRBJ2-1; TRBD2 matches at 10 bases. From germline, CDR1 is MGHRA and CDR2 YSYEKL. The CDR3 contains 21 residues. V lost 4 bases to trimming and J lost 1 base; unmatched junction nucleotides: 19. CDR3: CASSLLRPSGRDPTSYNEQFF. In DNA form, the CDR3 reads TGCGCCAGCAGCCTCCTACGGCCTAGCGGGAGAGATCCGACTTCCTACAATGAGCAGTTCTTC.

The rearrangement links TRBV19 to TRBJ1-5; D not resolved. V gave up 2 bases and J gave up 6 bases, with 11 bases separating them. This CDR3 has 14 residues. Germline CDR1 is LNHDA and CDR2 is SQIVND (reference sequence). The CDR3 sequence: CASSISGVGQPQHF. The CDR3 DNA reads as TGTGCCAGTAGTATATCGGGAGTTGGTCAGCCCCAGCATTTT.